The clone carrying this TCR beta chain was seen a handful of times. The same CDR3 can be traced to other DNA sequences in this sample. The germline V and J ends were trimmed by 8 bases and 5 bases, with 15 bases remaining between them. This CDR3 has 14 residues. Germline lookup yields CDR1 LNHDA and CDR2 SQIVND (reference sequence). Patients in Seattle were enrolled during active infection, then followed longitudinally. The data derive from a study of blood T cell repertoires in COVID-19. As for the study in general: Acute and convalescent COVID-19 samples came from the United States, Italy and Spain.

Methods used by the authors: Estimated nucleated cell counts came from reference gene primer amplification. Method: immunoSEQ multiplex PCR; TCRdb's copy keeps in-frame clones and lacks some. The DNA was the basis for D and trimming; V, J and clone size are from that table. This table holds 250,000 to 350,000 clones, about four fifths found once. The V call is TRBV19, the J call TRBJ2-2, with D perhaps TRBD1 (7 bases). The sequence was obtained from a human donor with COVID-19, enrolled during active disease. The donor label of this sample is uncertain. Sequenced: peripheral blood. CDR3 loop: CASSEGAGTGELFF. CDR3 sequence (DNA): TGTGCCAGTTCGGAGGGGGCAGGGACCGGGGAGCTGTTTTTT.